This entry lists 11 T cell receptor beta chains sequenced from one sample in a study of T cell responses to AZD1222 COVID-19 vaccine. The protocol was immunoSEQ multiplex PCR, while the TCRdb copy is restricted to in-frame clones and leaves out a portion. This sample has 200,000 or so clones, with around 92% found just once. The source material was peripheral blood, sampled on day 0 of AZD1222 vaccination. The source of these receptors is an adult in good health.

The genes are TRBV28 and TRBJ1-5; no definite D call. Germline V gene lookup returns CDR1 MDHEN and CDR2 SYDVKM. The germline V and J ends were trimmed by 6 bases and 0 bases, with 12 bases remaining between them. CDR3 length equals 15 residues. This CDR3 is CASRGFTYSNQPQHF. CDR3 coding DNA: TGTGCCAGCAGAGGATTTACCTATAGCAATCAGCCCCAGCATTTT. The full variable domain, completed using reference TRBV28 and TRBJ1-5, is DVKVTQSSRYLVKRTGEKVFLECVQDMDHENMFWYRQDPGLGLRLIYFSYDVKMKEKGDIPEGYSVSREKKERFSLILESASTNQTSMYLCASRGFTYSNQPQHFGDGTRLSIL.

This clone was observed a single time. The rearrangement joins TRBV19 to TRBJ1-5; D is unresolved. Per the germline V gene, CDR1 is LNHDA and CDR2 is SQIVND (reference sequence). The CDR3 runs to 14 residues. V lost 5 bases to trimming and J lost 1 base, with 9 bases between them. The CDR3 sequence is CASSSAGSNQPQHF. The CDR3 DNA reads as TGTGCCAGTAGTTCGGCAGGAAGCAATCAGCCCCAGCATTTT.

The chain joins TRBV3-1 (or the pseudogene TRBV3-2) to TRBJ1-6; tentative D call: TRBD1 (5 bases). The CDR3 spans 16 residues. V dropped 1 base and J dropped 7 bases, with 14 bases sitting between them. The germline V gene has CDR1 LGHDT and CDR2 YNNKEL (reference sequence). The CDR3 DNA sequence: TGTGCCAGCAGCCAAGCCAGTGCAGGGAAAAATTCACCCCTCCACTTT. Encoded protein: CASSQASAGKNSPLHF.

The chain has TRBV27 and TRBJ2-3, with D possibly being TRBD1 (6 bases). V lost 3 bases to trimming and J lost 4 bases, with 14 bases between them. CDR1 is MNHEY, CDR2 SMNVEV, per germline (reference sequence). This CDR3 has 15 residues. The CDR3, as DNA: TGTGCCAGCAGTTTGATGACAGGACCCCCAGATACGCAGTATTTT. It yields the protein CASSLMTGPPDTQYF.

The CDR3 is CASSKPVGSPLHF. CDR3 DNA sequence: TGTGCCAGTAGTAAGCCGGTCGGTTCACCCCTCCACTTT. J is TRBJ1-6 and V is TRBV19; D is ambiguous. Between the trimmed V and J ends, which lost 4 bases and 9 bases, there was a span of 10 bases. CDR1 LNHDA and CDR2 SQIVND come from the germline V gene (reference sequence). The CDR3 is made up of 13 amino acids. The full variable domain, completed using reference TRBV19 and TRBJ1-6, is DGGITQSPKYLFRKEGQNVTLSCEQNLNHDAMYWYRQDPGQGLRLIYYSQIVNDFQKGDIAEGYSVSREKKESFPLTVTSAQKNPTAFYLCASSKPVGSPLHFGNGTRLTVT.

The rearrangement links TRBV29-1 to TRBJ1-2, with D unclear. The germline V gene encodes CDR1 SQVTM and CDR2 ANQGSEA. The CDR3 consists of 12 residues. The ends were cut back, 5 bases at V and 0 bases at J, with 7 bases in the middle. CDR3 nucleotides: TGCAGCGTTAGGACTTCTAACTATGGCTACACCTTC. Translated, it gives CSVRTSNYGYTF.

The V and J genes are TRBV6-2 or TRBV6-3 and TRBJ1-1; the D gene is possibly TRBD1 (6 bases). Germline V gene data show CDR1 as MNHEY and CDR2 as SVGEGT. Trimming left V 2 bases short and J 1 base short, with 8 bases between. The CDR3 has 14 amino acids. Written as DNA, the CDR3 is TGTGCCAGCAGTTACGGGACAAAGAACACTGAAGCTTTCTTT. Translating it yields CASSYGTKNTEAFF.

In regard to this clone: A junction end diverges from the germline sequence, so it may reflect a read error. The chain links TRBV6-5 to TRBJ1-2; a weak D match, TRBD1 (5 bases). Germline CDR1 and CDR2: MNHEY and SVGAGI. The CDR3 spans 12 residues. CDR3 bases: TGTGCCACCAGTCCGGGGGGAAGTGGCTACACCTTC. Its protein is CATSPGGSGYTF.

The rearrangement joins TRBV5-1 to TRBJ2-1; no definite D call. The germline CDR1 and CDR2 sequences are SGHRS and YFSETQ. The CDR3 runs 16 residues. V was clipped by 1 base and J by 0 bases, with 11 bases between them. DNA for the CDR3: TGCGCCAGCAGCTTGACCGACCCGAGCTCCTACAATGAGCAGTTCTTC. Amino acids: CASSLTDPSSYNEQFF. Looking up the rest from reference TRBV5-1 and TRBJ2-1 gives the full variable domain: KAGVTQTPRYLIKTRGQQVTLSCSPISGHRSVSWYQQTPGQGLQFLFEYFSETQRNKGNFPGRFSGRQFSNSRSEMNVSTLELGDSALYLCASSLTDPSSYNEQFFGPGTRLTVL.

The CDR3 DNA is TGTGCCAGCAGTTTAGAAGCAGCAGGCGACAATCAGCCCCAGCATTTT. The encoded protein is CASSLEAAGDNQPQHF. The chain is built from TRBV28 and TRBJ1-5; D not resolved. Germline V gives CDR1 MDHEN, CDR2 SYDVKM. The CDR3 has 16 amino acids. The V gene lost 2 bases and the J gene lost 3 bases, with 14 bases spanning the gap.

A remark on this clone: Other DNA sequences from this sample encode an identical CDR3 as well. The chain combines TRBV5-1 with TRBJ1-1; D may be TRBD1 (5 bases). Trimming pared 2 bases from V and 1 base from J, leaving 6 bases between. The CDR3 runs 13 residues. Germline CDR1 is SGHRS and CDR2 is YFSETQ. CDR3 region: CASSFGQNTEAFF. CDR3 DNA: TGCGCCAGCAGCTTCGGACAGAACACTGAAGCTTTCTTT.